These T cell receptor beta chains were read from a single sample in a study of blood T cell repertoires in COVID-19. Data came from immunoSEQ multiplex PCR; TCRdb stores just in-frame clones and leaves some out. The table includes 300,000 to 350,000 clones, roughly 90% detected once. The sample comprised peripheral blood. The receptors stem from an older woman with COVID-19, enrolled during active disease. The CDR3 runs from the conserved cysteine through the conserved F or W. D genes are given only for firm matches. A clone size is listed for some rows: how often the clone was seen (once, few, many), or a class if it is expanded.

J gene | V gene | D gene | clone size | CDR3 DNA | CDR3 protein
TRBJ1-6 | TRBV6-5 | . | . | TGTGCCAGCAGTTGGGGCAAGGCGGGGACCCTCCACTTT | CASSWGKAGTLHF
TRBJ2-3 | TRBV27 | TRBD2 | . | TGTGCCAGCAGTTTAGCGGGGGGTAGCACAGATACGCAGTATTTT | CASSLAGGSTDTQYF
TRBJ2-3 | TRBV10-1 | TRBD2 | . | TGCGCCAGCAGTGAGTCGCTAGCGGGGGCAGGAGATACGCAGTATTTT | CASSESLAGAGDTQYF
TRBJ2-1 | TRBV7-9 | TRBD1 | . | TGTGCCAGCAGACAGGGGGCACAGGAGCAGTTCTTC | CASRQGAQEQFF
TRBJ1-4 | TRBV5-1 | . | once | TGCGCCAGCAGCCAGGCTGCAACTAATGAAAAACTGTTTTTT | CASSQAATNEKLFF
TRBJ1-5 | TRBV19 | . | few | TGTGCCAGTCGACGGGACTCACGGCCCCAGCATTTT | CASRRDSRPQHF
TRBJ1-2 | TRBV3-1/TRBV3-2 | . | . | TGTGCCAGCAGCCAGAGGGAGGACTATGGCTACACCTTC | CASSQREDYGYTF
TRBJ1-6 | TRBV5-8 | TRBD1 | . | TGTGCCAGCAGTCCCGGGACAGCGAAATCACCCCTCCACTTT | CASSPGTAKSPLHF
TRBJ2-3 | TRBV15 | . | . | TGTGCCACCAGCAGAGATCCCAGGGGTCATACGCAGTATTTT | CATSRDPRGHTQYF
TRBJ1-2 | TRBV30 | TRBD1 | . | TGTGCCTGGAGTCCCCGGGACAGCGTCTATGGCTACACCTTC | CAWSPRDSVYGYTF
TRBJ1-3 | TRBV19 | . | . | TGTGCCAGTAACGGGGTGTCAAGATCTGGAAACACCATATATTTT | CASNGVSRSGNTIYF
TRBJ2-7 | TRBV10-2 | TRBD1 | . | TGCGCCAGCAGTGAGTCTGGGACAGGGATATACGAGCAGTACTTC | CASSESGTGIYEQYF
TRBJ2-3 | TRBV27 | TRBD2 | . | TGTGCCAGCAGTTTCCGGACTAGACTCGGAGATACGCAGTATTTT | CASSFRTRLGDTQYF
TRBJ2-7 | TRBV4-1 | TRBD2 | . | TGCGCCAGCAGCCCGGCCAGCGGGGGGGCCCTCTACGAGCAGTACTTC | CASSPASGGALYEQYF
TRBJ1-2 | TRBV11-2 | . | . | TGTGCCAGCAGCTACCCCGACAGCTCTGACAGGAGGGGCTACACCTTC | CASSYPDSSDRRGYTF
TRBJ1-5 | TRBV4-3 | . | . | TGCGCCAGCAGCCAAGCCAGGGGCCAGCCCCAGCATTTT | CASSQARGQPQHF
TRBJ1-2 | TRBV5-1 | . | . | TGCGCCAGCAGCTTGCAGGCAGGGATTGATGGCTACACCTTC | CASSLQAGIDGYTF
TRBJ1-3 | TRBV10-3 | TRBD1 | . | TGTGCCATCAGCGGGTCGCTACAGGGGGCGTTTGGAAACACCATATATTTT | CAISGSLQGAFGNTIYF
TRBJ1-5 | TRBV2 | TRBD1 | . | TGTGCCAGCAGTGTCAGGGGGACTCAGCCCCAGCATTTT | CASSVRGTQPQHF
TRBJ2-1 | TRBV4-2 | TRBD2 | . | TGTGCCAGCAGCCAAGAAGCGGGTGGCGGGGGGAGGCGTGAGCAGTTCTTC | CASSQEAGGGGRREQFF
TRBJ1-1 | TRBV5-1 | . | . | TGCGCCAGCAGCTCCCTGACAGACATGAACACTGAAGCTTTCTTT | CASSSLTDMNTEAFF
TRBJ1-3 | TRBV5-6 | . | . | TGTGCCAGCAGCGTGGGGAGCTCTGGAAACACCATATATTTT | CASSVGSSGNTIYF
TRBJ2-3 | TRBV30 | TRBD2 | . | TGTGCCTGGAGTGGTCAGCGGGGAATCACAGATACGCAGTATTTT | CAWSGQRGITDTQYF
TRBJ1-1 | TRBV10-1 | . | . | TGCGCCAGCAGTGAGTCCCAGGGCACTGAAGCTTTCTTT | CASSESQGTEAFF
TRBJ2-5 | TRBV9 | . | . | TGTGCCAGCAGCACCCTCGGAGAGACCCAGTACTTC | CASSTLGETQYF
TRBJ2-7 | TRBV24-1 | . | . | TGTGCCACCAGTGTTCGTGCGGGGCAGCAGCATTGGGGCGAGCAGTACTTC | CATSVRAGQQHWGEQYF
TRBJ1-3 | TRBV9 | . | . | TGTGCCAGCAGCGTAGTGGCAGGGACTGGAAACACCATATATTTT | CASSVVAGTGNTIYF
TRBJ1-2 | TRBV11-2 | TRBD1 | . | TGTGCCAGCAGCTCGTGGACAGGGAAAGGGTACGGCTACACCTTC | CASSSWTGKGYGYTF
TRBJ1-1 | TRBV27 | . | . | TGTGCCAGCAGTTTATCATCCAGGGGTTTCACTGAAGCTTTCTTT | CASSLSSRGFTEAFF
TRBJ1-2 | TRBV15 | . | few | TGTGCCACCAGCAGAGGGGGCATTGACTATGGCTACACCTTC | CATSRGGIDYGYTF
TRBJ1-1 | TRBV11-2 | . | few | TGTGCCAGCAGCTTAGGAGAGGGTGTCTCTGAAGCTTTCTTT | CASSLGEGVSEAFF
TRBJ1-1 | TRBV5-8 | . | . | TGTGCCAGCAGCCGAGTCCTACAGGGCCGGACTGAAGCTTTCTTT | CASSRVLQGRTEAFF
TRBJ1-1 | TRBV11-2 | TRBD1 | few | TGTGCCAGCAGCCTGACAGGGGACACTGAAGCTTTCTTT | CASSLTGDTEAFF